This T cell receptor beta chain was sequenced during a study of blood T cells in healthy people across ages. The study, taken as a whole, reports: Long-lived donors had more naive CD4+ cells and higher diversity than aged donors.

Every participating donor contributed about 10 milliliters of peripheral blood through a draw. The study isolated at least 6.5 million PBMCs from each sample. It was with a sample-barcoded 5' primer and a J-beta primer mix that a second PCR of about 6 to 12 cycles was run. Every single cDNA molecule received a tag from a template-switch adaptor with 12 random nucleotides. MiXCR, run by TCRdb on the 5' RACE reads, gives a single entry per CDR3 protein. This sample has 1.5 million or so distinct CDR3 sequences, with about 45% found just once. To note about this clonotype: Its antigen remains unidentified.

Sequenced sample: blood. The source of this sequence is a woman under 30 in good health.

The CDR3 here is CASSEGTKRQETQYF. The CDR3 DNA follows: TGCGCCAGCAGTGAGGGGACAAAAAGGCAAGAGACCCAGTACTTC. The chain uses TRBV10-2 and TRBJ2-5, with D possibly TRBD1 on 6 matching bases. This CDR3 has 15 amino acids. Germline values: CDR1 WSHSY, CDR2 SAAADI. Trimming took 2 bases from V and 2 from J, leaving 12 bases between them.